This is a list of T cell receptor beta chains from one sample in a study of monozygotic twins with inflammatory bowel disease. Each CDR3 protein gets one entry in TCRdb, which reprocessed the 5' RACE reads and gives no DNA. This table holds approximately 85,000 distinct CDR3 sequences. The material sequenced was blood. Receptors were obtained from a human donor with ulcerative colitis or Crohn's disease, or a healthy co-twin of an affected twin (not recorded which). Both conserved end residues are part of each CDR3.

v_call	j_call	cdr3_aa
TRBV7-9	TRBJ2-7	CASSRDWGLVYEQYF
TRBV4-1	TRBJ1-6	CASSREGTTNSPLHF
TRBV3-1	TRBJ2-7	CASSQAGLSSYEQYF
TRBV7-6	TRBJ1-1	CASSLGPGTNTEAFF
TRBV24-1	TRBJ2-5	CATSDLDGGAETQYF
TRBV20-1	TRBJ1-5	CSASGATGLPQPQHF
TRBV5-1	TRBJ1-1	CASSLEGRGVTEAFF
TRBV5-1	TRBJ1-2	CASSRLGQGSFYGYTF
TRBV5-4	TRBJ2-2	CASSLGQGIATGELFF
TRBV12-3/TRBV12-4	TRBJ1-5	CASSLARAGGQPQHF